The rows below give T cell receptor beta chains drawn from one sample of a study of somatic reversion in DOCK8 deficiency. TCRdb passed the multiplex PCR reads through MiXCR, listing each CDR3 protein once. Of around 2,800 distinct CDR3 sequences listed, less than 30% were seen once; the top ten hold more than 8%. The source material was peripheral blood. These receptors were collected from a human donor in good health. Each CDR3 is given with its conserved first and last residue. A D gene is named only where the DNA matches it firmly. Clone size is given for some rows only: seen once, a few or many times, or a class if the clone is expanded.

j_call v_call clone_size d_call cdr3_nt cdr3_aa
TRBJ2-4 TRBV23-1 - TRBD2 TGCGCCAGCAGTCAATCGTCTAGCGGGAGCAGGCTAGCCAAAGACATTCAGTACTTC CASSQSSSGSRLAKDIQYF
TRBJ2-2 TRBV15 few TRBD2 TGTGCCACCAGCAGGGTAGCGGGAGGGAACACCGGGGAGCTGTTTTTT CATSRVAGGNTGELFF
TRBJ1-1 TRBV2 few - TGTGCCAGCAGTTCCGAGGGGAACACTGAAGCTTTCTTT CASSSEGNTEAFF
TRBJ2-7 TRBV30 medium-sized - TGTGCCTGGAGTGCCACAAGAGGGAGAGTACGGAGCGAGCAGTACTTC CAWSATRGRVRSEQYF
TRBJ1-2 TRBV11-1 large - TGTGCCAGCAGCTCTAGTAGGGCTAACTATGGCTACACCTTC CASSSSRANYGYTF
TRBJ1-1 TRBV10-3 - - TGTGCCATCGGGGGCGGGTTAGGCACTGAAGCTTTCTTT CAIGGGLGTEAFF
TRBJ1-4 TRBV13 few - TGTGCCAGCAGCGGACAACAGGCAACTAATGAAAAACTGTTTTTT CASSGQQATNEKLFF
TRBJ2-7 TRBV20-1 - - TGCAGTGCTCTGGGCAGGGCCTCCTACGAGCAGTACTTC CSALGRASYEQYF
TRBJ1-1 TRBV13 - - TGTGCCAGCAGCCAAACTGAAGCTTTCTTT CASSQTEAFF
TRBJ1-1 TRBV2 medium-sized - TGTGCCAGCAGTGCGGACGCAGGGGCTTTCACTGAAGCTTTCTTT CASSADAGAFTEAFF
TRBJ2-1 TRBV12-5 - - TGTGCTAGTGGACTAGATGGCAATGAGCAGTTCTTC CASGLDGNEQFF
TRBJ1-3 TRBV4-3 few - TGCGCCAGCAGCCAAGACCCGCCGGGCTCTGGAAACACCATATATTTT CASSQDPPGSGNTIYF
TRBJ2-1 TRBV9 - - TGTGCCAGCAGCGTAGGGTACAATGAGCAGTTCTTC CASSVGYNEQFF
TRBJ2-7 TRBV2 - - TGTGCCAGCAACCAGGACGGGTACTACGAGCAGTACTTC CASNQDGYYEQYF
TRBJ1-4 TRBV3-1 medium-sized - TGTGCCAGCTCGGATCTCGACAATGAAAAACTGTTTTTT CASSDLDNEKLFF
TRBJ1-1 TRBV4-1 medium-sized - TGCGCCAGCAGCCAAGAAATGAACACTGAAGCTTTCTTT CASSQEMNTEAFF
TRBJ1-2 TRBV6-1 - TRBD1 TGTGCCAGCAGTGAAACGACAGGGGGCTCCGATGGCTACACCTTC CASSETTGGSDGYTF
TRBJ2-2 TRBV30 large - TGTGCCTGGAGAGGCCCCGGCATCCTCACCGGGGAGCTGTTTTTT CAWRGPGILTGELFF
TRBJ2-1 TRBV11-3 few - TGTGCCAGCAGCTTGAGTAGGGGCTCCTACAATGAGCAGTTCTTC CASSLSRGSYNEQFF
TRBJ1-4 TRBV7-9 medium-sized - TGTGCCAGCAGCTTAGGTCCGGGATCGGCTAATGAAAAACTGTTTTTT CASSLGPGSANEKLFF
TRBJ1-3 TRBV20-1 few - TGCAGTGCTCAGGGCTCTGGAAACACCATATATTTT CSAQGSGNTIYF
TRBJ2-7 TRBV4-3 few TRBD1 TGCGCCAGCCGACAGGGGACTCTTGAAGAGCAGTACTTC CASRQGTLEEQYF
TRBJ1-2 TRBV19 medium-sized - TGTGCCAGTAGTATAGGCCATCTTCTGGGCTACACCTTC CASSIGHLLGYTF
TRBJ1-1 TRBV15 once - TGTGCCACCAGCAGGGACAGATCCATGAACACTGAAGCTTTCTTT CATSRDRSMNTEAFF
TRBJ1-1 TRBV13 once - TGTGCCAGCAGCACCTCCCGACAGGCCACTGAAGCTTTCTTT CASSTSRQATEAFF
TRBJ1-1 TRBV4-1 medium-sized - TGCGCCAGCAGCCAAACTTCCCAGGGGTTTCTCCCTGAAGCTTTCTTT CASSQTSQGFLPEAFF
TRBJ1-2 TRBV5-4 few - TGTGCCAGCAGCCCGATTACAGGGCTTAACTATGGCTACACCTTC CASSPITGLNYGYTF